The 16 T cell receptor beta chains in this list originate from one sample, sequenced in a study of cytomegalovirus exposure and HLA in healthy donors. The PCR was carried out with 60 Vbeta primers and 13 Jbeta primers. Libraries were prepared by immunoSEQ multiplex PCR; TCRdb keeps only in-frame clonotypes and omits some of them. The sample lists 130,000 to 150,000 clones, roughly 79% occurring once. The sequenced sample consisted of PBMCs. Every receptor here comes from a male donor in good health and CMV-seronegative.

This clone was detected once. The chain couples TRBV6-5 to TRBJ1-2, with a weak D call TRBD1 (6 bases). V was trimmed by 5 bases and J by 8 bases, leaving 15 bases between them. Germline V gives CDR1 MNHEY, CDR2 SVGAGI. The CDR3 spans 13 residues. The DNA for the CDR3 is TGTGCCAGCAGTGTCGAACAGGGTAGGGGCTACACCTTC. This encodes CASSVEQGRGYTF.

This rearrangement joins TRBV2 to TRBJ2-7, with D possibly being TRBD2 (5 bases). In germline, CDR1 is SNHLY, CDR2 FYNNEI. V lost 2 bases to trimming and J lost 2 bases, with 13 bases between them. This CDR3 spans 15 amino acids. CDR3 DNA sequence: TGTGCCAGCAGTGAAAGGGAGCGCTACCCCTACGAGCAGTACTTC. It translates to CASSERERYPYEQYF.

This clone appeared a single time. The rearrangement uses TRBV7-2 and TRBJ1-2, with a weak D call TRBD1 (5 bases). Per the germline V gene, CDR1 is SGHTA and CDR2 is FQGNSA. The CDR3 runs to 14 residues. Trimming took off 2 bases at V and 4 bases at J, with 11 bases between the two ends. The CDR3 nucleotides read TGTGCCAGCAGCTTAAATCAGGGAGGCTATGGCTACACCTTC. Translation gives CASSLNQGGYGYTF.

This chain uses TRBV5-1 with TRBJ2-5, with 7 bases identical to TRBD2. The CDR3 consists of 14 residues. The germline V gene encodes CDR1 SGHRS and CDR2 YFSETQ. With V trimmed by 0 bases and J by 7 bases, 6 bases remained unmatched. For the CDR3, the DNA is TGCGCCAGCAGCTTGGGGCCTAGCGGCGGGACCCAGTACTTC. Translation: CASSLGPSGGTQYF.

The genes are TRBV5-1 and TRBJ2-2, with 7 bases matching TRBD1. This CDR3 region has 14 residues. In germline, CDR1 is SGHRS, CDR2 YFSETQ. V shed 4 bases, J shed 4 bases, and the junction held 4 bases outside the gene matches. The CDR3 sequence: CASSADRPTGELFF. The DNA for the CDR3 is TGCGCCAGCAGCGCGGACAGGCCCACCGGGGAGCTGTTTTTT.

The chain combines TRBV6-5 with TRBJ2-1; possible D gene TRBD1, 7 bases. Trimming removed 5 bases from V and 7 bases from J, with 15 bases in between. In germline, CDR1 is MNHEY, CDR2 SVGAGI. There are 14 residues in the CDR3. The CDR3 DNA follows: TGTGCCAGCAGTGACAGGGAGGAGGAGAATGAGCAGTTCTTC. Protein product: CASSDREEENEQFF.

This clone showed up just a few times. The V call is TRBV5-1, the J call TRBJ2-1, with D possibly matching TRBD2 (6 bases). Trimming took 2 bases from V and 9 from J, leaving 18 bases between them. The V gene's germline CDR1 is SGHRS and CDR2 YFSETQ. The CDR3 is 15 amino acids. The CDR3 DNA reads as TGCGCCAGCAGCTTCTGGGGGGACCCAGCCAGTGAGCAGTTCTTC. Amino acid sequence: CASSFWGDPASEQFF.

This clone is a singleton in its sample. The chain recombines TRBV29-1 with TRBJ2-7; 9 bases fit TRBD2. The CDR3 spans 13 residues. V lost 4 bases, J lost 6 bases, and 7 bases stayed unmatched. Germline assignment: CDR1 SQVTM and CDR2 ANQGSEA. DNA of the CDR3: TGCAGCGTTGTGAAAGCGGGGGGACGCGAGCAGTACTTC. It codes for CSVVKAGGREQYF.

The chain combines TRBV7-9 with TRBJ1-2; 8 bases fit TRBD1. The CDR3 is made up of 15 amino acids. V dropped 6 bases and J dropped 0; count of bases not matched to a gene: 6. Germline CDR1 reads SEHNR; CDR2 reads FQNEAQ (reference sequence). The CDR3 coding sequence is TGTGCCAGCAGTCACCCGGACAGGGCTAACTATGGCTACACCTTC. It encodes CASSHPDRANYGYTF.

The chain is built from TRBV30 and TRBJ1-4; the D gene is possibly TRBD1 (6 bases). Germline V gene lookup returns CDR1 GTSNPN and CDR2 SVGIG (reference sequence). The length of the CDR3 is 15 residues. Trimming shortened V by 2 bases and J by 5 bases, and 15 bases separated the two germline ends. The CDR3 sequence: CAWSPGTSLNEKLFF. In DNA form, the CDR3 reads TGTGCCTGGAGTCCCGGGACAAGCTTAAATGAAAAACTGTTTTTT.

The chain combines TRBV6-1 with TRBJ2-1, with 8 bases matching TRBD2. This CDR3 is built from 14 residues. CDR1 is MNHNS and CDR2 is SASEGT in the germline V gene. With 8 bases clipped from V and 3 bases from J, the junction kept 6 bases outside the gene matches. CDR3 in amino acids: CASDRGGRYNEQFF. CDR3 in DNA: TGTGCCAGCGATCGGGGGGGCCGCTACAATGAGCAGTTCTTC.

V gene TRBV10-3 combines with J gene TRBJ1-3; D is ambiguous. There are 14 residues in the CDR3. Trimming removed 4 bases at V and 0 bases at J, with 7 bases between. In germline, CDR1 is ENHRY, CDR2 SYGVKD. The CDR3: CAISGASSGNTIYF. CDR3 nucleotide sequence: TGTGCCATCAGTGGTGCCAGCTCTGGAAACACCATATATTTT.

Written as DNA, the CDR3 is TGTGCCAGCAGCGTAGCGAGAGGGGGCGCACGGGGCTACACCTTC. It codes for CASSVARGGARGYTF. The rearrangement uses TRBV9 and TRBJ1-2, with 7 bases aligning to TRBD1. Per the germline V gene, CDR1 is SGDLS and CDR2 is YYNGEE. V lost 0 bases to trimming and J lost 8 bases; unmatched junction nucleotides: 10. This CDR3 is 15 amino acids long.

V gene TRBV14 combines with J gene TRBJ1-1; D is ambiguous. Germline V gene data show CDR1 as SGHDN and CDR2 as FVKESK. Trimming removed 5 bases at V and 9 bases at J, with 16 bases between. The CDR3 consists of 13 residues. The CDR3 region is CASSSLSPTQAFF. The CDR3 nucleotides are TGTGCCAGCAGCTCCTTAAGCCCTACGCAAGCTTTCTTT.

The chain uses TRBV5-4 and TRBJ1-5; 8 positions match TRBD1. CDR3 length equals 15 residues. Looked up from germline, CDR1 is SGHNT and CDR2 is YYREEE (reference sequence). The junction had 4 bases not matched to a gene; V was cut back by 3 bases and J by 2 bases. CDR3 in DNA: TGTGCCAGCAGCTACGGACAGGGTGGCAATCAGCCCCAGCATTTT. Translated: CASSYGQGGNQPQHF.

In its sample, this clone was seen once. V gene TRBV27 combines with J gene TRBJ2-5, with 7 nucleotides matching TRBD1. The CDR3 extends over 17 amino acids. Looked up from germline, CDR1 is MNHEY and CDR2 is SMNVEV (reference sequence). With V trimmed by 6 bases and J by 4 bases, 17 bases remained unmatched. The CDR3 reads CASSDVRDSLLPETQYF. The CDR3 coding sequence is TGTGCCAGCAGCGATGTTAGGGACAGCCTTCTTCCAGAGACCCAGTACTTC.